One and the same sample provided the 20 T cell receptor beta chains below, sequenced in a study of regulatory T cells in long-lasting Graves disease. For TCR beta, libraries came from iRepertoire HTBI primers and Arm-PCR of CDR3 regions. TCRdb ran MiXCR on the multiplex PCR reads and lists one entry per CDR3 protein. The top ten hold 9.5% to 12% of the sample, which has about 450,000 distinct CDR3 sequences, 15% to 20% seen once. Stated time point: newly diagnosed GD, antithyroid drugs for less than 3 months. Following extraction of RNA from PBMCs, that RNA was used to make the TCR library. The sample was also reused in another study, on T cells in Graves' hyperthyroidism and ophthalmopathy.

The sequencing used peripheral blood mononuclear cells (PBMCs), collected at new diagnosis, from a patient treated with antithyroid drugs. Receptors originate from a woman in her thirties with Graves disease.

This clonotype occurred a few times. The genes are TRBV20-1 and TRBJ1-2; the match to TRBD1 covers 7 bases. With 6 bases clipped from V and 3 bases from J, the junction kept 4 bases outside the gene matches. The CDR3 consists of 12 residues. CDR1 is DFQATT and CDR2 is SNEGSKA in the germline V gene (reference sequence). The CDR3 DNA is TGCAGTGCCGACGACAGGGACTATGGCTACACCTTC. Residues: CSADDRDYGYTF.

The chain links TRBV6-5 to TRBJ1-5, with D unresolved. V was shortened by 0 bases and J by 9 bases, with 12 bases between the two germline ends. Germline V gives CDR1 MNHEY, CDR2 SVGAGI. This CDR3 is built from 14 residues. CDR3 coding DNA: TGTGCCAGCAGTTACTCCCCTAGCGGTCCGCCCCAGCATTTT. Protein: CASSYSPSGPPQHF.

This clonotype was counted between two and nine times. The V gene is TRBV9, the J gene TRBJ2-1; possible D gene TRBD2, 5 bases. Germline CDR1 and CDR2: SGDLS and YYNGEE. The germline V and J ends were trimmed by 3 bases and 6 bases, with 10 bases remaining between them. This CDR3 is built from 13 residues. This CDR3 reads CASSARLANEQFF. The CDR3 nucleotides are TGTGCCAGCAGCGCCCGCCTAGCCAATGAGCAGTTCTTC.

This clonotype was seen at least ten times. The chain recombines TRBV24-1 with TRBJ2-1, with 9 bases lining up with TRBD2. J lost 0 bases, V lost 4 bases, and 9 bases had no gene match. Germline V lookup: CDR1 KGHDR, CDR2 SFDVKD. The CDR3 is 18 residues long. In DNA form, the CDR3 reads TGTGCCACCAGTGACTCCGGGACTAGCAGCTTCTCCTACAATGAGCAGTTCTTC. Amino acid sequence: CATSDSGTSSFSYNEQFF.

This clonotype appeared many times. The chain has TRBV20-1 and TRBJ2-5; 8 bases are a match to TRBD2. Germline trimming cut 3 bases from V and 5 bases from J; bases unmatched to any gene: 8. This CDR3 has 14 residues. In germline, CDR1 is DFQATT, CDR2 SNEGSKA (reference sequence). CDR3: CSASVPGGYETQYF. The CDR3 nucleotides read TGCAGTGCTAGTGTGCCGGGAGGGTATGAGACCCAGTACTTC.

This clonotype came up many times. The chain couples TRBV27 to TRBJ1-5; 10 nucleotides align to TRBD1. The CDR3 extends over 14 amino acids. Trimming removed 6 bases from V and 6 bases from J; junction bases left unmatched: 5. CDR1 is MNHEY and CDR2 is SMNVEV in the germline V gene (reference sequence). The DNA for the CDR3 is TGTGCCAGCAGGTCCGGGACAGGGGTTCAGCCCCAGCATTTT. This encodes CASRSGTGVQPQHF.

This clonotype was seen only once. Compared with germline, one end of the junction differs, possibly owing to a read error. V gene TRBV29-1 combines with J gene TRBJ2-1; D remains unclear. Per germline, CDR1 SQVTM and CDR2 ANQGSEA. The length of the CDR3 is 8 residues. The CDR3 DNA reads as TGCAGCGTTGAAGGCAGCATCTTC. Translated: CSVEGSIF.

CDR3: CASSLDSPYNEQFF. CDR3 in DNA: TGCGCCAGCAGCTTGGACAGTCCTTACAATGAGCAGTTCTTC. The chain has TRBV5-1 and TRBJ2-1; unclear D gene. CDR1 is SGHRS and CDR2 is YFSETQ in the germline V gene. The CDR3 contains 14 residues. V was pared by 0 bases and J by 4 bases, with 8 bases between.

The CDR3 sequence: CASRKLPTGGNTF. The DNA for the CDR3 is TGTGCCAGCAGAAAACTCCCGACAGGGGGCAACACCTTC. The V and J genes are TRBV7-8 and TRBJ1-2, with 10 bases that match TRBD1. The CDR3 contains 13 residues. The J segment lost 12 bases and the V segment lost 6 bases, leaving 10 bases of the junction unmatched. In germline, CDR1 is SGHVS, CDR2 FQNEAQ.

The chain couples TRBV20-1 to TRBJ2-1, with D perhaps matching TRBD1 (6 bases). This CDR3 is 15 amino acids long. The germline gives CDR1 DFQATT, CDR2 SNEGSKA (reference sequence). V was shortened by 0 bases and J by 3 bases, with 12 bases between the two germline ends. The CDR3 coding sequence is TGCAGTGCTAGAGAGGTGGGCAGGGGCTACAATGAGCAGTTCTTC. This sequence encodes CSAREVGRGYNEQFF.

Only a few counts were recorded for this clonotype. This chain's CDR3 is CASSYPRGELFF. Here the CDR3 DNA reads TGTGCCAGCAGCTATCCTCGGGGGGAGCTGTTTTTT. The chain employs TRBV5-8 and TRBJ2-2; D not certain. CDR1 SGHTS and CDR2 YDEGEE come from the germline V gene. Trimming removed 3 bases at V and 8 bases at J, with 8 bases between. CDR3 length: 12 amino acids.

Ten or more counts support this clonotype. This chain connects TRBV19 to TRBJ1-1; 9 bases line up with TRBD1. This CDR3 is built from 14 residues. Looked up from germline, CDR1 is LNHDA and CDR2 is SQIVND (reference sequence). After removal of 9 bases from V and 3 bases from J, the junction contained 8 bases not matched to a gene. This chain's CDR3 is CASKPGQGDTEAFF. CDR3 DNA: TGTGCCAGCAAACCGGGACAGGGAGACACTGAAGCTTTCTTT. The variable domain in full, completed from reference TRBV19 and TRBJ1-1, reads DGGITQSPKYLFRKEGQNVTLSCEQNLNHDAMYWYRQDPGQGLRLIYYSQIVNDFQKGDIAEGYSVSREKKESFPLTVTSAQKNPTAFYLCASKPGQGDTEAFFGQGTRLTVV.

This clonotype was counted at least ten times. DNA of the CDR3: TGTGCCAGCAGTTTGGGGACGCGGGGCTACGAGCAGTACTTC. Translating gives CASSLGTRGYEQYF. The chain is built from TRBV12-3 or TRBV12-4 and TRBJ2-7, with a possible D match to TRBD2 (6 bases). There are 14 residues in the CDR3. V lost 3 bases and J lost 3, with 12 bases in between.

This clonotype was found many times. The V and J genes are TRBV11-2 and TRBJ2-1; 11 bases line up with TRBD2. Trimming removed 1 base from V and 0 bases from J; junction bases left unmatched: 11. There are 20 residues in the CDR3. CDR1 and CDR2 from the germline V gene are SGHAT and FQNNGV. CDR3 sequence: CASSLVFGLAGGSSYNEQFF. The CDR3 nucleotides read TGTGCCAGCAGCTTAGTTTTCGGTCTAGCGGGGGGAAGCTCCTACAATGAGCAGTTCTTC.

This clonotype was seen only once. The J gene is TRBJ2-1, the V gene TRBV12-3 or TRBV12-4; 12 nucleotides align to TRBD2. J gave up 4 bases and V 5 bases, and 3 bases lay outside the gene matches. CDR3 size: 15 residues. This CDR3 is CASSTSGRTYNEQFF. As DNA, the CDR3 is TGTGCCAGCAGTACTAGCGGGAGGACTTACAATGAGCAGTTCTTC.

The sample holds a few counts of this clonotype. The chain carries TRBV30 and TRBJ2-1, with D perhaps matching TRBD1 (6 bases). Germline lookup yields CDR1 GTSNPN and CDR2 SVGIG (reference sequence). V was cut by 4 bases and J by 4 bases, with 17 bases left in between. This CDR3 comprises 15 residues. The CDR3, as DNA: TGTGCCTGGACGGCGAGCAGGGGTCTTTACAATGAGCAGTTCTTC. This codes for CAWTASRGLYNEQFF.

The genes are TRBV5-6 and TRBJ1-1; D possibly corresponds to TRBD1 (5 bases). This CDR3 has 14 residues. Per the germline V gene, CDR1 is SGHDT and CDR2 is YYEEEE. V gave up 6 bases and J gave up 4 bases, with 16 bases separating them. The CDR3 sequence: CASIPRGVGTEAFF. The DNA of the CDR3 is TGTGCCAGCATACCACGGGGGGTAGGCACTGAAGCTTTCTTT.

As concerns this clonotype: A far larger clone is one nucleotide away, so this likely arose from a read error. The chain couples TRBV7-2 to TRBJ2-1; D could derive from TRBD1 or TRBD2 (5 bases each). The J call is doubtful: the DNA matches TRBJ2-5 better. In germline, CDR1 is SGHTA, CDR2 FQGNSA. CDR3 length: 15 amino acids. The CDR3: CASSSDGTRQGTQYF. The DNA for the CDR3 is TGTGCCAGCAGCAGTGACGGGACCCGCCAAGGGACCCAGTACTTC.

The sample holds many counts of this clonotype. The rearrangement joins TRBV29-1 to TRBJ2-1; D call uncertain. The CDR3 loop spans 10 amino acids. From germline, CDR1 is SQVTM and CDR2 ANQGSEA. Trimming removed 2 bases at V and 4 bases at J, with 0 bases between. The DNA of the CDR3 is TGCAGCGTTGAATACAATGAGCAGTTCTTC. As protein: CSVEYNEQFF.

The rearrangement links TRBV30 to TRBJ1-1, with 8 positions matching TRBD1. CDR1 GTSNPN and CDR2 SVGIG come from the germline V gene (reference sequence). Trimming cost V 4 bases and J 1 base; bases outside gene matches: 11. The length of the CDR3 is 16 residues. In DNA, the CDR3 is TGTGCCTGGATTCCTTATCCCGGACAGGGGAACACTGAAGCTTTCTTT. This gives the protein CAWIPYPGQGNTEAFF.